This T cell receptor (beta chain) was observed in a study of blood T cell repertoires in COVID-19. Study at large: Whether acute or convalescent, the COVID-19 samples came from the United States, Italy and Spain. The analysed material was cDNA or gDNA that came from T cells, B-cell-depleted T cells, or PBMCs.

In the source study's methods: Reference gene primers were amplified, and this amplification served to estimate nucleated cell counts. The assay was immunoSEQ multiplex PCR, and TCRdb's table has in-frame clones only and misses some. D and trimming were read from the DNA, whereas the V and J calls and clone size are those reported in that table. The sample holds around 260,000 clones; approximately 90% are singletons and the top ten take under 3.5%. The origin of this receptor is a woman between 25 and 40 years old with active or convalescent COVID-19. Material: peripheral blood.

CDR3 nucleotide sequence: TGTGCCAGCAGTGAGACTACCAGTTCAGATACGCAGTATTTT. It yields the protein CASSETTSSDTQYF. This rearrangement joins TRBV25-1 to TRBJ2-3; tentatively, D is TRBD2 (5 bases). The CDR3 is 14 amino acids. The V end was cut by 3 bases, the J end by 4 bases, with 11 bases between. From germline, CDR1 is MGHDK and CDR2 SYGVNS.